These 3 T cell receptor beta chains came from one sample sequenced in a study of graft-versus-host responses after intestinal transplantation. Repertoires were generated with immunoSEQ multiplex PCR, while TCRdb's copy carries only in-frame clones and drops some. This sample has 62,000 or so clones, with 85% to 95% found just once. No antigen has been assigned to these receptors. Sequenced here: unstimulated CD8+ T cells sorted from spleen or lymph node cells, sampled before transplant. These receptors originate from a human donor who was the organ donor for an intestinal transplant.

This chain joins TRBV27 and TRBJ2-1; TRBD2 matches 7 bases. There are 16 residues in the CDR3. CDR1 is MNHEY and CDR2 is SMNVEV in the germline V gene (reference sequence). J was trimmed by 4 bases and V by 6 bases; bases with no gene match: 12. CDR3 nucleotide sequence: TGTGCCAGCAGCCGCCTCCTCGCGCGGGAGTACAATGAGCAGTTCTTC. Protein product: CASSRLLAREYNEQFF.

The chain recombines TRBV19 with TRBJ2-7; 14 nucleotides align to TRBD2. Per the germline V gene, CDR1 is LNHDA and CDR2 is SQIVND (reference sequence). This CDR3 has 18 amino acids. The J segment lost 3 bases and the V segment lost 1 base, leaving 8 bases of the junction unmatched. The CDR3 here is CASSIALMGLAGDYEQYF. DNA for the CDR3: TGTGCCAGTAGTATAGCGTTGATGGGACTAGCGGGAGACTACGAGCAGTACTTC.

The CDR3 sequence: CASTAGGGYEQYF. The CDR3 bases are TGTGCCAGCACCGCGGGGGGGGGCTACGAGCAGTACTTC. This rearrangement joins TRBV5-6 to TRBJ2-7; 9 nucleotides align to TRBD2. The ends lost 6 bases at V and 3 bases at J; junction bases unmatched: 4. The CDR3 sequence is 13 residues long. CDR1 is SGHDT, CDR2 YYEEEE, per germline.